The subject of this entry is one TCR beta chain. Its specificity is not known. The germline CDR1 and CDR2 sequences are SGHRS and YFSETQ. The CDR3 has 15 residues. J lost 4 bases, V lost 2 bases, and 4 bases had no gene match. Investigators divided CD4+ cells into CD45RA+ naive and CD45RA-negative memory subsets. This sample was taken from a study of shared clonotypes between healthy human individuals. Study results and limitations: Generation probabilities of non-shared clonotypes were lower (relative to those shared by all four donors).

The assay was immunoSEQ multiplex PCR, and TCRdb's table has in-frame clones only and misses some. The sample holds 2 million to 2.5 million clones, just under 95% seen once. Sequencing input: naive CD4+ T cells from PBMCs. Subset in this sample: CD45RA+ positively selected. The origin of this receptor is a man between 18 and 35 years old in good health. Some clones in this sample may be carry-over from other donors' samples. This chain links TRBV5-1 with TRBJ2-1, with 9 bases aligning to TRBD2. CDR3 nucleotides: TGCGCCAGCAGCTTTAGCGGGAGTGTATACAATGAGCAGTTCTTC. Translated, it gives CASSFSGSVYNEQFF.